Following are 16 T cell receptor beta chains from one sample sequenced in a study of T cell responses to AZD1222 COVID-19 vaccine. The table came from immunoSEQ multiplex PCR; TCRdb's copy has only in-frame clones and leaves some out. Found here are roughly 120,000 clones, approximately 84% of them singletons; the top ten hold around 7%. The sample here was peripheral blood, taken on day 0 of AZD1222 vaccination. These receptors came from an adult in good health.

The J gene is TRBJ1-2, the V gene TRBV5-4; no reliable D call. Germline CDR1 reads SGHNT; CDR2 reads YYREEE (reference sequence). Trimming cost V 1 base and J 1 base, with 8 bases left between them. There are 14 residues in the CDR3. The CDR3 loop reads CASSLMGYNYGYTF. CDR3 bases: TGTGCCAGCAGCTTGATGGGTTATAACTATGGCTACACCTTC. Based on the CDR3 plus reference TRBV5-4 and TRBJ1-2, the full variable domain is ETGVTQSPTHLIKTRGQQVTLRCSSQSGHNTVSWYQQALGQGPQFIFQYYREEENGRGNFPPRFSGLQFPNYSSELNVNALELDDSALYLCASSLMGYNYGYTFGSGTRLTVV.

The V call is TRBV28, the J call TRBJ2-5; 9 bases align to TRBD1. Trimming removed 4 bases from V and 2 bases from J; junction bases left unmatched: 8. The germline CDR1 and CDR2 sequences are MDHEN and SYDVKM. The CDR3 is 16 amino acids. DNA for the CDR3: TGTGCCAGCAGTTCACCCGCCGGGACAGGGCAAGAGACCCAGTACTTC. It translates to CASSSPAGTGQETQYF.

The V and J genes are TRBV28 and TRBJ1-5; D gene ambiguous. This CDR3 is built from 16 residues. The ends were cut back, 7 bases at V and 8 bases at J, with 24 bases in the middle. CDR1 is MDHEN and CDR2 is SYDVKM in the germline V gene. CDR3 amino acids: CASITQKAREKEPQHF. The CDR3 nucleotides are TGTGCCAGCATAACCCAAAAGGCGAGGGAGAAGGAGCCCCAGCATTTT. The full variable domain, in which reference TRBV28 and TRBJ1-5 provide the parts outside the CDR3, is DVKVTQSSRYLVKRTGEKVFLECVQDMDHENMFWYRQDPGLGLRLIYFSYDVKMKEKGDIPEGYSVSREKKERFSLILESASTNQTSMYLCASITQKAREKEPQHFGDGTRLSIL.

This clone was counted once. This chain links TRBV6-5 with TRBJ2-2; D gene uncertain. Per the germline V gene, CDR1 is MNHEY and CDR2 is SVGAGI. Trimming cost V 8 bases and J 0 bases, with 10 bases left between them. This CDR3 has 14 amino acids. DNA for the CDR3: TGTGCCAGCGTTCCGGGTACGAACACCGGGGAGCTGTTTTTT. This translates into CASVPGTNTGELFF.

The chain uses TRBV18 and TRBJ2-1; no clear D gene. Trimming shortened V by 0 bases and J by 10 bases, and 10 bases separated the two germline ends. Germline CDR1 and CDR2: KGHSH and LQKENI. This CDR3 has 13 amino acids. CDR3 in amino acids: CASSPPMGKEQFF. The CDR3 DNA reads TGTGCCAGCTCACCACCGATGGGGAAGGAGCAGTTCTTC.

Written as DNA, the CDR3 is TGCAGCGTTGGCGACTCGGGAACTAATGAAAAACTGTTTTTT. Translating gives CSVGDSGTNEKLFF. The chain recombines TRBV29-1 with TRBJ1-4, with unresolved D. The V gene's germline CDR1 is SQVTM and CDR2 ANQGSEA. V was trimmed by 4 bases and J by 1 base, leaving 10 bases between them. The CDR3 length is 14 residues.

The rearrangement links TRBV10-3 to TRBJ2-1, with 13 bases matching TRBD2. Unmatched junction bases numbered 7, after V lost 2 bases and J lost 0 bases. Germline V CDR1 and CDR2: ENHRY, SYGVKD. The CDR3 totals 19 residues. CDR3 DNA: TGTGCCATCAGTGAGCCGACTAGCGGGAGGTTTAGCTCCTACAATGAGCAGTTCTTC. Encoded protein: CAISEPTSGRFSSYNEQFF.

CDR3 region: CAISEDTGELFF. In DNA, the CDR3 is TGTGCCATCAGTGAGGACACCGGGGAGCTGTTTTTT. The chain combines TRBV10-3 with TRBJ2-2, with D unresolved. This CDR3 is built from 12 residues. The V and J ends lost 2 bases and 3 bases respectively, with 1 base between them. Per the germline V gene, CDR1 is ENHRY and CDR2 is SYGVKD.

The CDR3 loop reads CAITTGTNYGYTF. For the CDR3, the DNA is TGTGCCATCACGACAGGAACTAACTATGGCTACACCTTC. The chain carries TRBV10-3 and TRBJ1-2; possibly TRBD1 for D (6 bases). Germline V gene data show CDR1 as ENHRY and CDR2 as SYGVKD. V was cut by 7 bases and J by 0 bases, with 9 bases left in between. The CDR3 length is 13 residues.

V and J are TRBV10-3 and TRBJ2-1, with a weak D call TRBD1 (6 bases). Trimming removed 0 bases from V and 3 bases from J, with 9 bases in between. The CDR3 sequence is 15 residues long. Germline V gene data show CDR1 as ENHRY and CDR2 as SYGVKD. CDR3 protein: CAISESDSFYNEQFF. CDR3 bases: TGTGCCATCAGTGAGTCGGACAGTTTCTACAATGAGCAGTTCTTC.

The genes are TRBV27 and TRBJ1-3, with 8 bases fitting TRBD1. This CDR3 comprises 13 residues. The V and J ends lost 2 bases and 7 bases, in that order; junction bases with no gene match: 1. Germline V lookup: CDR1 MNHEY, CDR2 SMNVEV (reference sequence). The CDR3 reads CASSLRTGNTIYF. CDR3 DNA: TGTGCCAGCAGTTTAAGGACAGGGAACACCATATATTTT.

This clone came up a few times. This chain joins TRBV10-3 and TRBJ1-2, with no clear D. From germline, CDR1 is ENHRY and CDR2 SYGVKD. V dropped 2 bases and J dropped 1 base, with 2 bases sitting between them. The CDR3 is 12 residues long. CDR3 sequence reads: CAISESNYGYTF. The CDR3 bases are TGTGCCATCAGTGAGAGTAACTATGGCTACACCTTC.

The chain couples TRBV9 to TRBJ1-5; D perhaps matches TRBD1 (5 bases). The CDR3 has 15 amino acids. Trimming left V 3 bases short and J 7 bases short, with 17 bases between. The germline V gene encodes CDR1 SGDLS and CDR2 YYNGEE. CDR3: CASSEDPGYGQPQHF. In nucleotides, the CDR3 is TGTGCCAGCAGCGAGGACCCAGGGTACGGGCAGCCCCAGCATTTT. The full variable domain, its missing parts supplied by reference TRBV9 and TRBJ1-5, is DSGVTQTPKHLITATGQRVTLRCSPRSGDLSVYWYQQSLDQGLQFLIQYYNGEERAKGNILERFSAQQFPDLHSELNLSSLELGDSALYFCASSEDPGYGQPQHFGDGTRLSIL.

The V gene is TRBV6-1, the J gene TRBJ2-3, with TRBD2 matching 11 bases. Looked up from germline, CDR1 is MNHNS and CDR2 is SASEGT. The CDR3 is made up of 16 amino acids. The ends lost 4 bases at V and 7 bases at J; junction bases unmatched: 10. DNA of the CDR3: TGTGCCAGCAGTGCGAGACTAGCGGGGAGTATGAATACGCAGTATTTT. Protein product: CASSARLAGSMNTQYF.

The J gene is TRBJ1-2, the V gene TRBV28, with D hard to call. The CDR3 sequence is 9 residues long. With 8 bases removed from V and 12 bases from J, the gap between germline ends came to 10 bases. Germline CDR1 MDHEN, CDR2 SYDVKM. As DNA, the CDR3 is TGTGCCAGCGAAGCGAATGACACCTTC. Encoded protein: CASEANDTF.

The V call is TRBV7-9, the J call TRBJ2-3; D ambiguous. Germline-derived CDR1 and CDR2 are SEHNR and FQNEAQ (reference sequence). The CDR3 spans 14 residues. V lost 7 bases, J lost 0 bases, and 11 bases lay in between. The CDR3 loop reads CASMTGSSTDTQYF. The CDR3 DNA sequence: TGTGCCAGCATGACGGGTAGTAGCACAGATACGCAGTATTTT. The complete variable domain, with remaining parts taken from reference TRBV7-9 and TRBJ2-3, reads DTGVSQNPRHKITKRGQNVTFRCDPISEHNRLYWYRQTLGQGPEFLTYFQNEAQLEKSRLLSDRFSAERPKGSFSTLEIQRTEQGDSAMYLCASMTGSSTDTQYFGPGTRLTVL.